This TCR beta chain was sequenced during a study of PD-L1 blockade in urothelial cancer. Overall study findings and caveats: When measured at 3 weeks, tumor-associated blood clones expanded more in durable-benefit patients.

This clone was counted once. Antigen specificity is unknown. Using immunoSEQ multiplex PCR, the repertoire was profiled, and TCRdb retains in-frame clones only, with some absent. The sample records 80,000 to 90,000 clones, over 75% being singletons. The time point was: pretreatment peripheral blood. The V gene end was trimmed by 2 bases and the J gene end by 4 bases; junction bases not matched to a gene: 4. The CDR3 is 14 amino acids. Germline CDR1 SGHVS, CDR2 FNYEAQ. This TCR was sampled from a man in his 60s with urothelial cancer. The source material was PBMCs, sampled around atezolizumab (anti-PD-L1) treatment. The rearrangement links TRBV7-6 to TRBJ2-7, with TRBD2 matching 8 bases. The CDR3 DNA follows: TGTGCCAGCAGCTTATCAAGCGGGGGTTACGAGCAGTACTTC. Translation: CASSLSSGGYEQYF.